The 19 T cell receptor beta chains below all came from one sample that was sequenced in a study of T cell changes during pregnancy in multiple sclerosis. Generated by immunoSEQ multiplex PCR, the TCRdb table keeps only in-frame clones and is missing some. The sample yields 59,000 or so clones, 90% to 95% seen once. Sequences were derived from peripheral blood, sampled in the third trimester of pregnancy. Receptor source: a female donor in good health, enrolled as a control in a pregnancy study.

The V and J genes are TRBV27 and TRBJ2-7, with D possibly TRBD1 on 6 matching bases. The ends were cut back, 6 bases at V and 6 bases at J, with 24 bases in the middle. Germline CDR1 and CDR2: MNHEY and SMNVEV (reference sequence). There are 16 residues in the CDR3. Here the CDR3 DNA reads TGTGCCAGCAGACGTGGTGGGGGTGGGGGCCGCATCGAGCAGTACTTC. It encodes CASRRGGGGGRIEQYF.

The chain's CDR3 is CASSALAGVYQETQYF. As DNA, the CDR3 is TGTGCCAGCAGTGCACTAGCGGGGGTCTACCAAGAGACCCAGTACTTC. The V call is TRBV6-1, the J call TRBJ2-5; 11 positions match TRBD2. The CDR3 loop spans 16 amino acids. V lost 4 bases and J lost 0; bases outside the gene matches: 4. Germline lookup yields CDR1 MNHNS and CDR2 SASEGT.

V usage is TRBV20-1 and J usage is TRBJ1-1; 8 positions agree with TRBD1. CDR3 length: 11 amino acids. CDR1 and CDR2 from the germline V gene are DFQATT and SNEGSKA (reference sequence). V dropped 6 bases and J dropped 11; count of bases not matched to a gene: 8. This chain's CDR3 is CSALDRGGAFF. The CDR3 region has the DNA TGCAGTGCCCTCGACAGGGGAGGGGCTTTCTTT.

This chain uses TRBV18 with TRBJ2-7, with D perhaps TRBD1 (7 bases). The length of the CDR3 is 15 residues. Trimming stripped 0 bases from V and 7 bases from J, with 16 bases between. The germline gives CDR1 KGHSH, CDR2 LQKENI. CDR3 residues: CASSPPGRGAWEQYF. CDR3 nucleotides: TGTGCCAGCTCACCACCGGGCAGGGGGGCCTGGGAGCAGTACTTC.

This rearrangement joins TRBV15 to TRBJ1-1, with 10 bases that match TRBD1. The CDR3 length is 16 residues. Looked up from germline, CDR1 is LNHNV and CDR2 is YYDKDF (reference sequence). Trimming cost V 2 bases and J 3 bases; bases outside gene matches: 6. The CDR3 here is CATSRPRTGGDTEAFF. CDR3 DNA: TGTGCCACCAGCAGACCACGGACAGGGGGAGACACTGAAGCTTTCTTT.

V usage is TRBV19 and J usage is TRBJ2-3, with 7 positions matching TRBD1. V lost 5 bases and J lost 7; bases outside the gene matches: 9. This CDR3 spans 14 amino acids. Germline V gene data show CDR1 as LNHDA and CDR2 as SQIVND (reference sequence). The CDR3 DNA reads TGTGCCAGTAGTTATACAGGGGCCGTAAATACGCAGTATTTT. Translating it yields CASSYTGAVNTQYF.

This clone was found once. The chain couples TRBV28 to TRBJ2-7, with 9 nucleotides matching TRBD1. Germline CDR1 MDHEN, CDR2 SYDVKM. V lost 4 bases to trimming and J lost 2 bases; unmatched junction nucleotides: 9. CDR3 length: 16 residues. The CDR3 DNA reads TGTGCCAGCAGTTCCCGGGTGGGGACAGGGACCTACGAGCAGTACTTC. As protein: CASSSRVGTGTYEQYF.

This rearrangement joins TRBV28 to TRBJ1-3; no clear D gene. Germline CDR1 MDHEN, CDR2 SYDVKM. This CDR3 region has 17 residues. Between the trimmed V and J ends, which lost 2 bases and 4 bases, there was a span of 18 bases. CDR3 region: CASSLVVQLSGGNTIYF. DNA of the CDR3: TGTGCCAGCAGTTTAGTGGTCCAGCTCTCAGGCGGAAACACCATATATTTT.

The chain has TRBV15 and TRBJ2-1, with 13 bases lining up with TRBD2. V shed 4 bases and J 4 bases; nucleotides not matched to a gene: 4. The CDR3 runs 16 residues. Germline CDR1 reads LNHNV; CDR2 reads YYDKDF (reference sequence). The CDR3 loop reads CATSITSGGGYNEQFF. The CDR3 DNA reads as TGTGCCACCAGCATTACTAGCGGGGGGGGATACAATGAGCAGTTCTTC.

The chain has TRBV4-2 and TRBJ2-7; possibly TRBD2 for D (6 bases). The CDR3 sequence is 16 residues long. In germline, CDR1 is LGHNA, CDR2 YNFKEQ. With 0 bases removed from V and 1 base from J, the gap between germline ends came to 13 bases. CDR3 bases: TGTGCCAGCAGCCAAGATCTGAGCGGGCGTTCCTACGAGCAGTACTTC. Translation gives CASSQDLSGRSYEQYF.

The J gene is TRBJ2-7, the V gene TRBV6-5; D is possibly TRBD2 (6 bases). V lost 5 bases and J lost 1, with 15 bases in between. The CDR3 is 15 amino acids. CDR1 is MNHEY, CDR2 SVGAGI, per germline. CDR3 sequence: CASSPARGNSYEQYF. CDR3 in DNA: TGTGCCAGCAGTCCAGCGCGGGGAAATTCCTACGAGCAGTACTTC.

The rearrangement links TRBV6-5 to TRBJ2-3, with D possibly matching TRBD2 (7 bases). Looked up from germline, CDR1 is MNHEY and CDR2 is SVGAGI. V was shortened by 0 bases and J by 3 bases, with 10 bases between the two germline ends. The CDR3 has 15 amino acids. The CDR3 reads CASSYSGRGTDTQYF. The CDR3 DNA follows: TGTGCCAGCAGTTACTCAGGGAGGGGGACAGATACGCAGTATTTT.

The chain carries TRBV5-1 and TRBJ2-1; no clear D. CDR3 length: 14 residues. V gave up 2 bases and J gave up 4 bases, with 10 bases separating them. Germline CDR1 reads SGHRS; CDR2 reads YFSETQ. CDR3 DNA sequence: TGCGCCAGCAGCTTCGATTCCGCGTACAATGAGCAGTTCTTC. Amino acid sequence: CASSFDSAYNEQFF.

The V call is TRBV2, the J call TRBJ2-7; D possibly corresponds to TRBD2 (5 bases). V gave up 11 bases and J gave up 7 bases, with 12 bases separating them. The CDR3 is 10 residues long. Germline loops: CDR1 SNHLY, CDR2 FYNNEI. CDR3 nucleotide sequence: TGTGCCTCCATCGGGGATGAGCAGTACTTC. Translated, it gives CASIGDEQYF.

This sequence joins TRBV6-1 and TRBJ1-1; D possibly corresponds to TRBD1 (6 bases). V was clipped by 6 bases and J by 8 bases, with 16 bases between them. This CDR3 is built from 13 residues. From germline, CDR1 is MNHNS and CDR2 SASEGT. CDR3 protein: CASSADRRREAFF. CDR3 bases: TGTGCCAGCAGCGCTGACAGGCGTAGAGAAGCTTTCTTT.

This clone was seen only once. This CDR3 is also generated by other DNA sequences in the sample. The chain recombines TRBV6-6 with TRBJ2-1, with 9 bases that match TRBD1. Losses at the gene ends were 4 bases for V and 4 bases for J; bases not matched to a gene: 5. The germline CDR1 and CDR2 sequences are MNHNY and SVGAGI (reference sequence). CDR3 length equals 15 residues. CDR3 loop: CASSSPGQGYNEQFF. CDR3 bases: TGTGCCAGCAGTTCCCCGGGACAGGGATACAATGAGCAGTTCTTC.

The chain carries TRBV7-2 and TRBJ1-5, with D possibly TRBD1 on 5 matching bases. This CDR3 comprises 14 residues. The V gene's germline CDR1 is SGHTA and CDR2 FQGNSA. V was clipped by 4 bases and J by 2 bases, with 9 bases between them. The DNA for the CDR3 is TGTGCCAGCAGCTCGGGACTGGGCAATCAGCCCCAGCATTTT. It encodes CASSSGLGNQPQHF.

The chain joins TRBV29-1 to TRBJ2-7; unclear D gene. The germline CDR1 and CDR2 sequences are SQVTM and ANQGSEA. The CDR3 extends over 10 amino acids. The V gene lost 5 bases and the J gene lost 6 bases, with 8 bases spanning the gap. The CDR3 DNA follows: TGCAGCGTTCGAGGTACCGAGCAGTACTTC. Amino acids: CSVRGTEQYF.

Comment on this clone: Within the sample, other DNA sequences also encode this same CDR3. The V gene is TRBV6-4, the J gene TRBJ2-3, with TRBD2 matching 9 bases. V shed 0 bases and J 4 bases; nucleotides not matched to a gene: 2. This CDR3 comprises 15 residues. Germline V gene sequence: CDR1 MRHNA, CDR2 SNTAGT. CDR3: CASSDSAGGPDTQYF. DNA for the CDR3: TGTGCCAGCAGTGACTCTGCGGGGGGGCCAGATACGCAGTATTTT.